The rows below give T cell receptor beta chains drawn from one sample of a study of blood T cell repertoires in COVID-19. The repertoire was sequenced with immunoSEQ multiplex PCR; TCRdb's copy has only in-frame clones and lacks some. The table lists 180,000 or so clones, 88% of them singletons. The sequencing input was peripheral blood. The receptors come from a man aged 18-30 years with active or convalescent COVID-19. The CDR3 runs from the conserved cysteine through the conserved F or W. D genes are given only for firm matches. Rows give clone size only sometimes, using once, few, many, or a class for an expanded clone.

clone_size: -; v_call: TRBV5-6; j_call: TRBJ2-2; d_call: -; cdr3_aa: CASSPGLANTGELFF; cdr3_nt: TGTGCCAGCAGCCCTGGACTGGCGAACACCGGGGAGCTGTTTTTT
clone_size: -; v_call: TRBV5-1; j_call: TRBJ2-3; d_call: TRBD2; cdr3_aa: CASSNRLAGRTDTQYF; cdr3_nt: TGCGCCAGCAGCAACAGACTAGCGGGCCGCACAGATACGCAGTATTTT
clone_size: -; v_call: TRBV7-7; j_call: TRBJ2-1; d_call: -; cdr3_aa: CASSLEYGSYNEQFF; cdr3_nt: TGTGCTAGCAGCTTAGAGTACGGCTCCTACAATGAGCAGTTCTTC
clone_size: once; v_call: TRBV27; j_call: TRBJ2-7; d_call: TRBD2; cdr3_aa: CASSETTGGYEQYF; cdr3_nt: TGTGCCAGCAGCGAAACAACGGGGGGGTACGAGCAGTACTTC
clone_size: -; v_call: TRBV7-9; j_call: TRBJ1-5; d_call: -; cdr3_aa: CASSPGQGWGDQPQHF; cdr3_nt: TGTGCCAGCAGCCCCGGACAAGGCTGGGGTGATCAGCCCCAGCATTTT
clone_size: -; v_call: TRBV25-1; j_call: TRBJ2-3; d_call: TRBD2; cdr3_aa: CASSDPTSGGSTDTQYF; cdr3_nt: TGTGCCAGCAGTGATCCTACTAGCGGGGGTAGCACAGATACGCAGTATTTT
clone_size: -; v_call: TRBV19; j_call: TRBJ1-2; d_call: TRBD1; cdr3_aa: CASSIGPRGGLTYGYTF; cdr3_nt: TGTGCCAGTAGTATAGGGCCCAGAGGGGGCCTTACATATGGCTACACCTTC
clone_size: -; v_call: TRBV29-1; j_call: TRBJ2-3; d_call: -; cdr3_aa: CSVEGPGGTDTQYF; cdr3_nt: TGCAGCGTTGAAGGTCCAGGGGGCACAGATACGCAGTATTTT
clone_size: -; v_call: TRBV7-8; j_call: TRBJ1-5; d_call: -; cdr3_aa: CASSPAGRVSNQPQHF; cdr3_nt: TGTGCCAGCAGCCCCGCCGGGCGGGTTAGCAATCAGCCCCAGCATTTT
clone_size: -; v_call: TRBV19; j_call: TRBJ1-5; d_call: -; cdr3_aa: CASRSGGARFNQPQHF; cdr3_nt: TGTGCCAGTAGATCTGGAGGGGCGCGGTTCAATCAGCCCCAGCATTTT
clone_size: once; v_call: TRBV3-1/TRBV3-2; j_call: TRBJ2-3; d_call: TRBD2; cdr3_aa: CASSRRLSGRARDTQYF; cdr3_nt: TGTGCCAGCAGTCGCCGGTTGAGCGGGAGGGCCCGAGATACGCAGTATTTT
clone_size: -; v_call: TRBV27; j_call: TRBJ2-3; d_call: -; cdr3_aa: CASRRTDTQYF; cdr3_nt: TGTGCCAGCAGGAGAACAGATACGCAGTATTTT
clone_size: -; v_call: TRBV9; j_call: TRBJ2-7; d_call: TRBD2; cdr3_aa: CASSIGAGVGEQYF; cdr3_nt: TGTGCCAGCAGCATAGGAGCGGGAGTGGGTGAGCAGTACTTC
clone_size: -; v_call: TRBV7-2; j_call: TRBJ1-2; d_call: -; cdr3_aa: CASSLGPGNGYTF; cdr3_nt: TGTGCCAGCAGCTTAGGCCCAGGGAATGGCTACACCTTC
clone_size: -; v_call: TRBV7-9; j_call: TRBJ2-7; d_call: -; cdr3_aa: CASRPPGAGSYEQYF; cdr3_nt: TGTGCCAGCAGGCCCCCAGGGGCGGGTTCCTACGAGCAGTACTTC
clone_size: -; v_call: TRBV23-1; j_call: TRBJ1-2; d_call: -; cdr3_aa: CASSPAGEANYGYTF; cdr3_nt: TGCGCCAGCAGTCCAGCGGGGGAGGCTAACTATGGCTACACCTTC
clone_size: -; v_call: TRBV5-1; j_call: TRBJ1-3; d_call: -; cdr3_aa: CASSLGTDGNTIYF; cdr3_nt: TGCGCCAGCAGCCTAGGGACTGATGGAAACACCATATATTTT
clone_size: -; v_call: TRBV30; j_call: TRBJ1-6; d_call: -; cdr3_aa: CAWSGARVSSPLHF; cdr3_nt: TGTGCCTGGAGTGGGGCCAGGGTGAGTTCACCCCTCCACTTT
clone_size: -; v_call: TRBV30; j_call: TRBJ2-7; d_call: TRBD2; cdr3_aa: CAWREGLAGLYEQYF; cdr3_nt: TGTGCCTGGAGGGAGGGACTAGCGGGGCTGTACGAGCAGTACTTC
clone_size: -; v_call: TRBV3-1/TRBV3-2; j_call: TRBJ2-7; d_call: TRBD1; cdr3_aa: CASSHWDRDYEQYF; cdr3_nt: TGTGCCAGCAGCCACTGGGACAGGGACTACGAGCAGTACTTC
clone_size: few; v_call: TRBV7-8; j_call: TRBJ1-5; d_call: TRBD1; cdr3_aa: CASSSQTGTDTFSNQPQHF; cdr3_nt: TGTGCCAGCAGCTCGCAAACCGGGACAGACACATTTAGCAATCAGCCCCAGCATTTT
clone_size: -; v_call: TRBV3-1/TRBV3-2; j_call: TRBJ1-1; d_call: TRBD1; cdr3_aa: CASSLGTGLNEAFF; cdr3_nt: TGTGCCAGCAGCCTAGGGACAGGTCTTAATGAAGCTTTCTTT
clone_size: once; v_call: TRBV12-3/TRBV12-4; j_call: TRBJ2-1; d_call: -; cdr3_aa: CASRQQGMSEQFF; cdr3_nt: TGTGCCAGCAGGCAGCAGGGTATGAGTGAGCAGTTCTTC
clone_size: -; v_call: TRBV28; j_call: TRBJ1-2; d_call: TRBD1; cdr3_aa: CASTLGTGPYGYTF; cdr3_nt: TGTGCCAGCACCCTGGGGACAGGGCCCTATGGCTACACCTTC
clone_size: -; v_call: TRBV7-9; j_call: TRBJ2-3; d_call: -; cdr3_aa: CASSLATAPADTQYF; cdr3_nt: TGTGCCAGCAGCTTAGCGACAGCCCCCGCAGATACGCAGTATTTT
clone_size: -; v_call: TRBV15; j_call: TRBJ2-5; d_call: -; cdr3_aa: CATSGGTQETQYF; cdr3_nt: TGTGCCACCAGCGGCGGGACCCAAGAGACCCAGTACTTC
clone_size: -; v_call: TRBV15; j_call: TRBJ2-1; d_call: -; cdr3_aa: CATSRGGTVYSYNEQFF; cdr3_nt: TGTGCCACCAGCAGGGGGGGTACAGTTTATTCCTACAATGAGCAGTTCTTC
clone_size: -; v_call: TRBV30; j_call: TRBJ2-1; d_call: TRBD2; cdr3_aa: CAWSTIRFGTSAEDDEQFF; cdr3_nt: TGTGCCTGGAGTACAATAAGGTTCGGGACTAGCGCGGAAGATGATGAGCAGTTCTTC
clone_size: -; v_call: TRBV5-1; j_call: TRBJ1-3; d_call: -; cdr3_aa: CASSPKRPQGPGNTIYF; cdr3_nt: TGCGCCAGCAGCCCGAAAAGACCACAGGGACCTGGAAACACCATATATTTT
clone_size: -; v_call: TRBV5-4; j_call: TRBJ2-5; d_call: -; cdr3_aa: CASSPVEGGRETQYF; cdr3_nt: TGTGCCAGCAGCCCCGTCGAGGGGGGGAGAGAGACCCAGTACTTC
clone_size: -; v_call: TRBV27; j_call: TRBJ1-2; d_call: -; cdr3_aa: CASSPLEQGRGGYTF; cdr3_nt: TGTGCCAGCAGCCCACTCGAACAGGGTCGTGGTGGCTACACCTTC
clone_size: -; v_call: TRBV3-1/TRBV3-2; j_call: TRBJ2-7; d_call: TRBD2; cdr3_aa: CASSPGGRLNEQYF; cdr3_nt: TGTGCCAGCAGCCCCGGGGGGAGGCTCAACGAGCAGTACTTC
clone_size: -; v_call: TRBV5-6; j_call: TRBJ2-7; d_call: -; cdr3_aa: CASSLVARTGSLYEQYF; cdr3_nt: TGTGCCAGCAGCTTGGTGGCGAGGACGGGGAGTCTGTACGAGCAGTACTTC
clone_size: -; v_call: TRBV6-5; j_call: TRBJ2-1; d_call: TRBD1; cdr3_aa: CASRSTGGTTEQFF; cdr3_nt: TGTGCCAGCAGGTCGACAGGGGGGACAACTGAGCAGTTCTTC
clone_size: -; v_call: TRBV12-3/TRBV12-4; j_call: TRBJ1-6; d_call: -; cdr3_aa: CASSGHPASPLHF; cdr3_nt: TGTGCCAGCAGTGGACACCCGGCTTCACCCCTCCACTTT
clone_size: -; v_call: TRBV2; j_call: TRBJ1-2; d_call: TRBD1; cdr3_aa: CASSEAGQGARIYGYTF; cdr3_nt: TGTGCCAGCAGTGAAGCGGGACAGGGGGCGCGGATCTATGGCTACACCTTC
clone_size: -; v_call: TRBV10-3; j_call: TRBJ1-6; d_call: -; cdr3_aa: CATAREGGDSPLHF; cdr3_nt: TGTGCCACCGCAAGGGAGGGCGGGGATTCACCCCTCCACTTT
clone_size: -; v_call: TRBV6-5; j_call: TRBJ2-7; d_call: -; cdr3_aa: CASSSRDENEQYF; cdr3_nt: TGTGCCAGCAGCTCCAGGGATGAGAACGAGCAGTACTTC
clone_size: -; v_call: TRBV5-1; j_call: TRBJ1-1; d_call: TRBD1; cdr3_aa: CASSSARTGGSEAFF; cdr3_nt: TGCGCCAGCAGCTCCGCCCGGACAGGGGGGTCTGAAGCTTTCTTT
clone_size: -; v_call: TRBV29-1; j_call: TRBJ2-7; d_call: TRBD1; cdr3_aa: CSALRQGGSYEQYF; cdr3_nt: TGCAGCGCCCTTCGACAGGGGGGCTCCTACGAGCAGTACTTC
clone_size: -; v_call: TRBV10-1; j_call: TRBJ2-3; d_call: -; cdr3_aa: CASSDISTDTQYF; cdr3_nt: TGCGCCAGCAGTGATATCAGCACAGATACGCAGTATTTT
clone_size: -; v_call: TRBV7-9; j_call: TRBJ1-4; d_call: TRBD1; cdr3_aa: CAGGTGVQTNEKLFF; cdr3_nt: TGTGCCGGTGGGACAGGAGTGCAGACTAATGAAAAACTGTTTTTT
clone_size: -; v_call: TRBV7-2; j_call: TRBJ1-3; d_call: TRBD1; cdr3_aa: CASSPAGDRAGNTIYF; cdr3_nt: TGTGCCAGCAGCCCAGCCGGTGACAGGGCCGGAAACACCATATATTTT
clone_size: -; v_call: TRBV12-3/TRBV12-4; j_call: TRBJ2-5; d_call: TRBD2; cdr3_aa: CASRLGGEETQYF; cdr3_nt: TGTGCCAGCAGGTTGGGAGGGGAAGAGACCCAGTACTTC
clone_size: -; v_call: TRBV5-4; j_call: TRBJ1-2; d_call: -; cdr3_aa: CASSLPGSNYGYTF; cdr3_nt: TGTGCCAGCAGCCTCCCGGGGTCTAACTATGGCTACACCTTC
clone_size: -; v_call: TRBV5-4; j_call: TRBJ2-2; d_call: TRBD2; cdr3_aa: CASSAGTSGTGELFF; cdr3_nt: TGTGCCAGCAGCGCCGGGACTAGCGGGACCGGGGAGCTGTTTTTT
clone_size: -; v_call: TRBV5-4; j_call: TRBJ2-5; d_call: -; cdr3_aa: CASSDYIRETQYF; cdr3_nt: TGTGCCAGCAGCGACTACATAAGGGAGACCCAGTACTTC
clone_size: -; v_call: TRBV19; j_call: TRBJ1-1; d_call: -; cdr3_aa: CASSIGGVAFF; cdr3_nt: TGTGCCAGTAGTATCGGGGGAGTGGCTTTCTTT
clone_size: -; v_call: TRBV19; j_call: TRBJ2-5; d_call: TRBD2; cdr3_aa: CASSPLAGDQETQYF; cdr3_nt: TGTGCCAGTAGTCCCCTAGCGGGAGATCAAGAGACCCAGTACTTC
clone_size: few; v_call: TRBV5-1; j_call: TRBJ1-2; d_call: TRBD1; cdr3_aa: CASSSSGGHYGYTF; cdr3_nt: TGCGCCAGCAGCTCATCAGGGGGCCACTATGGCTACACCTTC
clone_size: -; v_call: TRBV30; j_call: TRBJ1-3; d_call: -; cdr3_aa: CAWSSLPGNTIYF; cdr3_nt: TGTGCCTGGAGTTCCCTCCCTGGAAACACCATATATTTT
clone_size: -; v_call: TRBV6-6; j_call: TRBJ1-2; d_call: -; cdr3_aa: CASSKGAQSTF; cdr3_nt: TGTGCCAGCAGTAAAGGGGCCCAATCCACCTTC
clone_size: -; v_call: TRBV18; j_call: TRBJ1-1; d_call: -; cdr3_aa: CASSPAANTEAFF; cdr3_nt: TGTGCCAGCTCACCGGCCGCGAACACTGAAGCTTTCTTT
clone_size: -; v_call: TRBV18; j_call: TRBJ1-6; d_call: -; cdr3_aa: CASSQQGRTYNSPLHF; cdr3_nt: TGTGCCAGCTCTCAACAGGGTAGGACCTATAATTCACCCCTCCACTTT
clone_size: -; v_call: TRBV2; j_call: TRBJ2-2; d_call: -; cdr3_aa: CASSADKSYTGELFF; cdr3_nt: TGTGCCAGCAGCGCGGACAAGTCTTACACCGGGGAGCTGTTTTTT
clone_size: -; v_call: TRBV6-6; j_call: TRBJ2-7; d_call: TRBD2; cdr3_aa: CASSPGKREHGQYF; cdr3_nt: TGTGCCAGCAGTCCGGGGAAGCGGGAGCACGGGCAGTACTTC